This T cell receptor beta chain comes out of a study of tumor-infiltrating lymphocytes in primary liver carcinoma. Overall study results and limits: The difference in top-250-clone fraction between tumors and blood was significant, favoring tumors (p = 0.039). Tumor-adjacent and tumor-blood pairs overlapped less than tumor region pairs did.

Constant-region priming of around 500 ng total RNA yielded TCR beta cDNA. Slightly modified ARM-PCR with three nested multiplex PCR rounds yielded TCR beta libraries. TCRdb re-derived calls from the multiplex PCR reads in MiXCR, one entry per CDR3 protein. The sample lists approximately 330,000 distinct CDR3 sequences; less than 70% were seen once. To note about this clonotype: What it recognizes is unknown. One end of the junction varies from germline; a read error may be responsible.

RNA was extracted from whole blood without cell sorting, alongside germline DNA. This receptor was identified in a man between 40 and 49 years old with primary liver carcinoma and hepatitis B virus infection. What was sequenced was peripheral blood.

The CDR3 bases are TGTGCCAGCAGATTACGGGGGGGTTCCTACGAGCAGCACTTC. Translation gives CASRLRGGSYEQHF. The chain recombines TRBV11-2 with TRBJ2-7, with 8 bases matching TRBD2. Germline V gene data show CDR1 as SGHAT and CDR2 as FQNNGV. The CDR3 is made up of 14 amino acids.